The sequence of this T cell receptor (beta chain) was determined in a study of CD8 T cells in ankylosing spondylitis. TCRdb ran MiXCR on the 5' RACE reads and lists one entry per CDR3 protein. Among 250,000 to 350,000 distinct CDR3 sequences listed, 20% were seen once. CDR3 length equals 13 residues. V was shortened by 4 bases and J by 7 bases, with 11 bases between the two germline ends. CDR1 is SGHTA and CDR2 is FQGTGA in the germline V gene. V gene TRBV7-3 combines with J gene TRBJ2-1, with D possibly being TRBD2 (7 bases). The clonotype comes from a male donor with ankylosing spondylitis or in good health (not recorded which). The sequenced material came from blood, either unsorted or a sorted T cell fraction (not recorded which). The CDR3 DNA reads TGTGCCAGCAGCTCAAGGGGGGGGAATGAGCAGTTCTTC. Translating gives CASSSRGGNEQFF.